These 19 T cell receptor beta chains share one sample of origin, sequenced in a study of T cell responses to AZD1222 COVID-19 vaccine (dated by TCRdb to 2020 to 2022). Libraries were built with the immunoSEQ multiplex PCR assay. The clones in this table, taken by TCRdb from immuneACCESS, are in-frame only. Not every clone is retained; where verified, under half of the shortfall comes from an unresolved V gene, and the cause of the rest is unknown. For this sample there are about 200,000 clones; approximately 95% appear just once. The top ten clones comprise around 1% of the sample. The meaning of the sample's time point label: about 28 days (+/-7) after the second vaccine dose. The material was peripheral blood, obtained 28 days after the second AZD1222 dose. These TCRs come from an adult who received the AZD1222 COVID-19 vaccine.

This chain uses TRBV7-2 with TRBJ2-7; D is undetermined. V was trimmed by 1 base and J by 1 base, leaving 2 bases between them. CDR1 and CDR2 from the germline V gene are SGHTA and FQGNSA. This CDR3 has 12 amino acids. CDR3 nucleotides: TGTGCCAGCAGCTTAGGTTCCTACGAGCAGTACTTC. Translating it yields CASSLGSYEQYF.

This chain joins TRBV6-2 or TRBV6-3 and TRBJ2-3; TRBD2 is a possible D gene (6 bases). Germline lookup yields CDR1 MNHEY and CDR2 SVGEGT. V was trimmed by 6 bases and J by 3 bases, leaving 10 bases between them. This CDR3 region has 13 residues. The chain's CDR3 is CASSPAGTDTQYF. CDR3 bases: TGTGCCAGCAGCCCGGCGGGGACAGATACGCAGTATTTT.

This chain joins TRBV28 and TRBJ1-2; D not resolved. CDR3 length equals 11 residues. CDR1 and CDR2 from the germline V gene are MDHEN and SYDVKM. V was shortened by 3 bases and J by 10 bases, with 9 bases between the two germline ends. The CDR3 DNA follows: TGTGCCAGCAGTTTCAAAATTCACTACACCTTC. Protein sequence: CASSFKIHYTF.

This chain connects TRBV7-2 to TRBJ2-2, with D perhaps TRBD1 (6 bases). The CDR3 extends over 14 amino acids. With 5 bases removed from V and 3 bases from J, the gap between germline ends came to 10 bases. Germline loops: CDR1 SGHTA, CDR2 FQGNSA. The CDR3 DNA reads as TGTGCCAGCAGCCTGGGGGCCTACACCGGGGAGCTGTTTTTT. Translated, it gives CASSLGAYTGELFF.

The table lists this clone with a count of one. V is TRBV10-2 and J is TRBJ1-4; D possibly corresponds to TRBD1 (6 bases). The CDR3 loop spans 14 amino acids. Per germline, CDR1 WSHSY and CDR2 SAAADI. Trimming shortened V by 5 bases and J by 3 bases, and 10 bases separated the two germline ends. The CDR3: CASSQGLANEKLFF. Here the CDR3 DNA reads TGCGCCAGCAGTCAGGGGTTAGCTAATGAAAAACTGTTTTTT.

Here the CDR3 reads CATSRDLLRGMNSPLHF. The CDR3 DNA follows: TGTGCCACCAGCAGAGATCTTTTGCGGGGTATGAATTCACCCCTCCACTTT. The chain has TRBV15 and TRBJ1-6, with no clear D. Trimming shortened V by 0 bases and J by 7 bases, and 16 bases separated the two germline ends. The germline V gene has CDR1 LNHNV and CDR2 YYDKDF (reference sequence). This CDR3 contains 17 residues. The variable domain in full, completed from reference TRBV15 and TRBJ1-6, reads DAMVIQNPRYQVTQFGKPVTLSCSQTLNHNVMYWYQQKSSQAPKLLFHYYDKDFNNEADTPDNFQSRRPNTSFCFLDIRSPGLGDTAMYLCATSRDLLRGMNSPLHFGNGTRLTVT.

Only a few counts were recorded for this clone. The chain recombines TRBV5-5 with TRBJ1-2, with 7 nucleotides matching TRBD1. The CDR3 has 17 residues. The junction had 12 bases not matched to a gene; V was cut back by 4 bases and J by 0 bases. Germline values: CDR1 SGHKS, CDR2 YYEKEE (reference sequence). This CDR3 reads CASSSLPDRRANYGYTF. CDR3 DNA: TGTGCCAGCAGCAGTCTCCCGGACAGGCGGGCTAACTATGGCTACACCTTC.

This clone has a single count. This chain uses TRBV13 with TRBJ1-5; weak D call: TRBD1 (6 bases). This CDR3 has 14 residues. Germline values: CDR1 PRHDT, CDR2 FYEKMQ (reference sequence). V lost 3 bases, J lost 6 bases, and 12 bases lay in between. In DNA form, the CDR3 reads TGTGCCAGCAGCTTGGGGGCAGGGGCTCAGCCCCAGCATTTT. Translating gives CASSLGAGAQPQHF.

This chain connects TRBV4-1 to TRBJ2-6, with a possible D match to TRBD1 (5 bases). The CDR3 runs 17 residues. From germline, CDR1 is MGHRA and CDR2 YSYEKL. V was cut by 0 bases and J by 0 bases, with 9 bases left in between. The CDR3 protein is CASSQDFRGSGANVLTF. In DNA form, the CDR3 reads TGCGCCAGCAGCCAAGACTTTAGGGGCTCTGGGGCCAACGTCCTGACTTTC.

This chain uses TRBV5-8 with TRBJ1-1; maybe TRBD1 (6 bases). Trimming took off 9 bases at V and 1 base at J, with 16 bases between the two ends. This CDR3 is 14 amino acids long. The germline V gene encodes CDR1 SGHTS and CDR2 YDEGEE. CDR3 residues: CATRGGRANTEAFF. The CDR3 region has the DNA TGTGCCACTCGGGGGGGCAGAGCGAACACTGAAGCTTTCTTT.

This chain joins TRBV9 and TRBJ2-2; 9 bases match TRBD2. With V trimmed by 3 bases and J by 3 bases, 6 bases remained unmatched. CDR3 length equals 16 residues. CDR1 is SGDLS, CDR2 YYNGEE, per germline. Here the CDR3 DNA reads TGTGCCAGCAGCGACGAGCGGGGGGTGGACACCGGGGAGCTGTTTTTT. Its translation: CASSDERGVDTGELFF.

This chain links TRBV27 with TRBJ2-5; TRBD2 matches at 14 bases. In germline, CDR1 is MNHEY, CDR2 SMNVEV (reference sequence). Losses at the gene ends were 4 bases for V and 4 bases for J; bases not matched to a gene: 8. This CDR3 has 17 amino acids. The CDR3 sequence: CASSSGLAGVPSETQYF. Written as DNA, the CDR3 is TGTGCCAGCAGTTCGGGACTAGCGGGGGTACCTTCAGAGACCCAGTACTTC.

CDR3 protein: CASSWGPAPNYGYTF. As DNA, the CDR3 is TGTGCCAGCAGCTGGGGGCCTGCCCCTAACTATGGCTACACCTTC. The V gene is TRBV5-6, the J gene TRBJ1-2; D might be TRBD1 (6 bases). CDR1 and CDR2 from the germline V gene are SGHDT and YYEEEE. The CDR3 totals 15 residues. V was cut by 3 bases and J by 0 bases, with 12 bases left in between.

The chain uses TRBV27 and TRBJ1-1; D is unclear. V lost 4 bases and J 0 bases, leaving 15 bases between the germline ends. This CDR3 is built from 16 residues. Germline V lookup: CDR1 MNHEY, CDR2 SMNVEV (reference sequence). The CDR3 DNA is TGTGCCAGCAGTTCACTCCGGACGGTCGTGAACACTGAAGCTTTCTTT. Its translation: CASSSLRTVVNTEAFF.

The rearrangement uses TRBV29-1 and TRBJ2-7, with a weak D call TRBD1 (6 bases). This CDR3 has 17 residues. The germline CDR1 and CDR2 sequences are SQVTM and ANQGSEA. Between the trimmed V and J ends, which lost 4 bases and 7 bases, there was a span of 29 bases. The CDR3 sequence: CSVVPWKTGTLGLEQYF. The DNA for the CDR3 is TGCAGCGTTGTCCCATGGAAAACCGGGACACTGGGTTTAGAGCAGTACTTC.

This chain links TRBV6-1 with TRBJ1-1; possible D gene TRBD1, 5 bases. The CDR3 runs to 13 residues. Trimming cost V 1 base and J 8 bases, with 11 bases left between them. Germline values: CDR1 MNHNS, CDR2 SASEGT. The CDR3 region has the DNA TGTGCCAGCAGTGAAGGGACGGGGCTAGAAGCTTTCTTT. Translation: CASSEGTGLEAFF.

V usage is TRBV5-1 and J usage is TRBJ2-2; 8 positions agree with TRBD1. V gave up 2 bases and J gave up 11 bases; unmatched junction bases: 2. Per the germline V gene, CDR1 is SGHRS and CDR2 is YFSETQ. CDR3 length: 12 amino acids. In nucleotides, the CDR3 is TGCGCCAGCAGCTTTGGACAGGGTGAGCTGTTTTTT. It encodes CASSFGQGELFF.

Points on this clone: One end of the junction is discordant with germline, which a read error may explain. The chain combines TRBV15 with TRBJ1-4, with unresolved D. Germline values: CDR1 LNHNV, CDR2 YYDKDF (reference sequence). This CDR3 contains 14 residues. The CDR3 region has the DNA TGTGCCACCAGCCGAGAACAGCTTTCTGAAAAACTGTTTTTT. Translated, it gives CATSREQLSEKLFF.

This CDR3 reads CASSSGRGYTF. In nucleotides, the CDR3 is TGTGCCAGCAGTTCTGGGCGAGGCTACACCTTC. This chain connects TRBV27 to TRBJ1-2, with no clear D. Per germline, CDR1 MNHEY and CDR2 SMNVEV (reference sequence). V lost 4 bases and J lost 8, with 8 bases in between. This CDR3 is built from 11 residues.